Listed here is a single T cell receptor (beta chain). Its target is unknown. Patients were excluded because of uncontrolled infection, other autoimmune disease, pregnancy or lactation. Cells are PBMCs isolated from around 9.4 ml of fresh blood. These data come from a study of T cells in Graves' hyperthyroidism and ophthalmopathy. Study-level findings and limits: Blood samples included most of the expanded thyroid clonotypes exceeding 0.001.

The CDR3 extends over 16 amino acids. V gave up 3 bases and J gave up 7 bases; unmatched junction bases: 10. The germline V gene encodes CDR1 MGHRA and CDR2 YSYEKL. Amplified regions were TCR beta CDR3 sequences from RNA transcripts. First-round RT-PCR of the TCR CDR3 relied on the HTBI primer set. A single record per CDR3 protein comes from TCRdb applying MiXCR to the multiplex PCR reads. The sample holds 350,000 to 400,000 distinct CDR3 sequences; more than 13% are singletons and the top ten take less than 35%. J is TRBJ2-1 and V is TRBV4-1, with 9 positions matching TRBD2. This receptor was obtained from a woman aged 25 to 39 with Graves' hyperthyroidism. Input material: blood. DNA of the CDR3: TGCGCCAGCAGCCAGAGGGTAGCGGGAGAGAGGAATGAGCAGTTCTTC. It encodes CASSQRVAGERNEQFF.